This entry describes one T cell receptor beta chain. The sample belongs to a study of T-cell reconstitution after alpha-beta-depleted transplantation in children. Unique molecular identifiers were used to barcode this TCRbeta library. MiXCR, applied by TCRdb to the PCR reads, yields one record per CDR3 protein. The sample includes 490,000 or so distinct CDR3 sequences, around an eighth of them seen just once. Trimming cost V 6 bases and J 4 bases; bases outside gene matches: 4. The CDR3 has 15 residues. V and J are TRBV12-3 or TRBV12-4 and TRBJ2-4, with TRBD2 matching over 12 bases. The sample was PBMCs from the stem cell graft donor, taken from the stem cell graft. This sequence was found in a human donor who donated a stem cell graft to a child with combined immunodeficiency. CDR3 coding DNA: TGTGCCAGCAGCCTAGCGGGGGGGAGGAAAAACATTCAGTACTTC. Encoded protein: CASSLAGGRKNIQYF.